One TCR beta chain is described in this entry. Its antigen is as yet unknown. This record comes from a study of cytomegalovirus exposure and HLA in healthy donors. Both 60 Vbeta primers and 13 Jbeta primers went into the PCR. In the original analysis: It was a later analysis that counted some 80 million unique TCR beta chains, of which roughly 10 million were shared. Produced via immunoSEQ multiplex PCR; TCRdb's table is partial and in-frame only. That table furnishes V, J and clone size, whereas the DNA furnished D and trimming. The profile covers around 120,000 clones, with about 85% appearing a single time and 1.5% to 2% taken by the ten largest. The CDR3 is 15 amino acids. Germline V gene sequence: CDR1 PRHDT, CDR2 FYEKMQ (reference sequence). Trimming at V came to 3 bases and at J to 2 bases, leaving 6 bases not matched to a gene. Findings and caveats of the study: Analysis was carried out at a later point, and it linked a missense DCLRE1C variant to TCR beta V- and J-gene trimming. The authors reported that TCR beta sequences could predict HLA-A and HLA-B alleles. These predictions were accurate for most subjects in the first cohort.

This sequence was found in a boy aged 5-17 years in good health and CMV-seronegative. V usage is TRBV13 and J usage is TRBJ2-7, with 8 positions matching TRBD2. The sequenced sample consisted of PBMCs. In DNA, the CDR3 is TGTGCCAGCAGCTTCGGTCTAGCGGGTCCCTACGAGCAGTACTTC. This gives the protein CASSFGLAGPYEQYF.